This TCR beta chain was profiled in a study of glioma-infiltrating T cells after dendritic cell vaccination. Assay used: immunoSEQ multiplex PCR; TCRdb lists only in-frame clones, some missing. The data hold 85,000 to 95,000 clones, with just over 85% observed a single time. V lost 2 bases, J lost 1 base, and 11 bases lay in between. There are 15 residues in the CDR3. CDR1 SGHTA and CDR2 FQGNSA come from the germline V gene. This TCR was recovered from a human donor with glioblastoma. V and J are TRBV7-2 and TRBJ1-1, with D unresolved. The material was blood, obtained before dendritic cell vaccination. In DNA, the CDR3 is TGTGCCAGCAGCTTAATCCTTCCAGGGAACACTGAAGCTTTCTTT. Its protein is CASSLILPGNTEAFF.